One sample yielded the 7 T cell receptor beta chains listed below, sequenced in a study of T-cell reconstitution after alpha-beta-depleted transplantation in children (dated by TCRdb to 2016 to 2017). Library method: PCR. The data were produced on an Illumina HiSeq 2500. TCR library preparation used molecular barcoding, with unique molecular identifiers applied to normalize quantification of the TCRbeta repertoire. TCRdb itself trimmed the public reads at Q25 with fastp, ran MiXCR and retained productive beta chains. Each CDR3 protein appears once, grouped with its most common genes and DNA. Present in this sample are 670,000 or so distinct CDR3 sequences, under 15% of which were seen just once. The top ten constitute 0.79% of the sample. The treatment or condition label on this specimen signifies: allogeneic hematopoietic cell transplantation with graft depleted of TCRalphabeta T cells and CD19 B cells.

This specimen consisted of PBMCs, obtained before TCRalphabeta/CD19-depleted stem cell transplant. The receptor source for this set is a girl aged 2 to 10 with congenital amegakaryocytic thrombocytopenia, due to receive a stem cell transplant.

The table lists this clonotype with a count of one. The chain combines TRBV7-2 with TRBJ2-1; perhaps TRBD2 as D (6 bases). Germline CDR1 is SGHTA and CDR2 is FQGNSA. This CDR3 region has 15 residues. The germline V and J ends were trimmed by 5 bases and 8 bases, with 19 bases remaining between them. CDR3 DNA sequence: TGTGCCAGCAGCCCTGGTGGGAACCGCGGGGATGAGCAGTTCTTC. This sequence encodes CASSPGGNRGDEQFF.

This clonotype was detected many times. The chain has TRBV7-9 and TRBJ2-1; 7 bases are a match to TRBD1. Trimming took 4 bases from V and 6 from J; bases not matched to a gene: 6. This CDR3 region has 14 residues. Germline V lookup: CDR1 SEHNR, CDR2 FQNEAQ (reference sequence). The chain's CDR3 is CASSSRDSSNEQFF. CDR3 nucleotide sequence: TGTGCCAGCAGCTCCCGGGACAGTAGCAATGAGCAGTTCTTC.

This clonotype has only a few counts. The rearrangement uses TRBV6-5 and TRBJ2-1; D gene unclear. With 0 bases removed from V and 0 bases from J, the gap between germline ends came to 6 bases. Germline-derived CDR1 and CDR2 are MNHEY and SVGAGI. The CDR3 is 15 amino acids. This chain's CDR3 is CASSYSISSYNEQFF. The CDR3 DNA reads TGTGCCAGCAGTTACTCGATCAGCTCCTACAATGAGCAGTTCTTC.

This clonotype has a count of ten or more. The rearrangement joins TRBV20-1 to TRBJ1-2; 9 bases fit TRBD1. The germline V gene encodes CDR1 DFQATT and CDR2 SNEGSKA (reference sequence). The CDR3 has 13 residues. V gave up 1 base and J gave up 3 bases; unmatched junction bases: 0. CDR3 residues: CSARGTGDYGYTF. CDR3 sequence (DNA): TGCAGTGCTAGAGGGACAGGGGACTATGGCTACACCTTC.

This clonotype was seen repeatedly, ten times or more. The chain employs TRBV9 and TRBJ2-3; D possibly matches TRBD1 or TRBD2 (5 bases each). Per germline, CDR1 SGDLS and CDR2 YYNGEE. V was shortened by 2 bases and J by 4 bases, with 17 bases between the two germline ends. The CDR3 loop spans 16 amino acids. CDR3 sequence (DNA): TGTGCCAGCAGCGTGTCCGGGACCCATGGGGCAGATACGCAGTATTTT. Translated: CASSVSGTHGADTQYF.

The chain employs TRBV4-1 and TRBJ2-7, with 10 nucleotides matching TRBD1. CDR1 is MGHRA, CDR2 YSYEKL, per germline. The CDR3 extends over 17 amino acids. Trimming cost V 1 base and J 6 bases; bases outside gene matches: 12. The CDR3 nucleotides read TGCGCCAGCAGCCAAGGGACGTTCCGGGACAGGGGCTTCGAGCAGTACTTC. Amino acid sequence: CASSQGTFRDRGFEQYF.

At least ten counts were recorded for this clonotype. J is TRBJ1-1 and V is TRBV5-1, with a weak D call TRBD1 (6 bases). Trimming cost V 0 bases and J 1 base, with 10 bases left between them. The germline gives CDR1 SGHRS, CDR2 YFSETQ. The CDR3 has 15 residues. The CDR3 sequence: CASSLDGTPNTEAFF. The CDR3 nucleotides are TGCGCCAGCAGCTTGGACGGGACACCGAACACTGAAGCTTTCTTT.